In its sample, the clone carrying this T cell receptor beta chain was seen many times. What it recognizes is unknown. Time point here: newly diagnosed GD, antithyroid drugs for less than 3 months. Extracted PBMC RNA gave rise to the TCR library. Arm-PCR of CDR3 regions and iRepertoire HTBI primers were the basis on which TCR beta libraries were built. TCRdb passed the multiplex PCR reads through MiXCR, listing each CDR3 protein once. This table has 200,000 to 300,000 distinct CDR3 sequences, around 20% appearing once. V shed 6 bases, J shed 1 base, and the junction held 8 bases outside the gene matches. The CDR3 length is 17 residues. This specimen belongs to a study of regulatory T cells in long-lasting Graves disease. About the study: Antithyroid drugs had been taken by newly diagnosed Graves' patients for under 3 months. Study findings and constraints: Analysis covered peripheral blood alone, not thyroid tissue.

The sequence was collected from a female donor with Graves disease. The V and J genes are TRBV12-3 or TRBV12-4 and TRBJ2-1; TRBD2 matches 11 bases. Sequencing used peripheral blood mononuclear cells (PBMCs), obtained at new diagnosis, from a patient treated with antithyroid drugs. CDR3 DNA sequence: TGTGCCAGCAGCTTGGCACCTAGCGGGAGGTCCTACAATGAGCAGTTCTTC. Its translation: CASSLAPSGRSYNEQFF.